The 17 T cell receptor beta chains in this list originate from one sample, sequenced in a study of blood T cell repertoires in COVID-19. This table comes from immunoSEQ multiplex PCR, and its TCRdb copy is limited to in-frame clones, with some not included. The repertoire consists of approximately 250,000 clones, with roughly 85% occurring once and the leading ten covering approximately 9.1%. The specimen was PBMCs or T cells enriched from blood (not recorded which). These TCRs come from a woman aged 45-59 years with acute COVID-19.

The chain carries TRBV9 and TRBJ2-1; 10 bases are shared with TRBD2. The CDR3 extends over 15 amino acids. With V trimmed by 0 bases and J by 12 bases, 9 bases remained unmatched. Germline V lookup: CDR1 SGDLS, CDR2 YYNGEE. This CDR3 reads CASSVDPSGGTGQFF. For the CDR3, the DNA is TGTGCCAGCAGCGTAGACCCTAGCGGGGGCACCGGGCAGTTCTTC.

The chain employs TRBV11-2 and TRBJ1-2; TRBD1 might be the D (6 bases). Trimming shortened V by 5 bases and J by 5 bases, and 12 bases separated the two germline ends. The V gene's germline CDR1 is SGHAT and CDR2 FQNNGV. This CDR3 is built from 13 residues. Here the CDR3 DNA reads TGTGCCAGCAGCCCTGGGGGCGCTTATGGCTACACCTTC. Its protein product is CASSPGGAYGYTF.

A single count supports this clone. The chain combines TRBV2 with TRBJ1-1, with TRBD1 identical over 8 bases. The CDR3 consists of 18 residues. V lost 6 bases and J lost 0; bases outside the gene matches: 15. Looked up from germline, CDR1 is SNHLY and CDR2 is FYNNEI. The CDR3: CASRSLGQASPLNTEAFF. CDR3 nucleotides: TGTGCCAGCAGATCCCTGGGACAGGCATCCCCCCTGAACACTGAAGCTTTCTTT.

The chain links TRBV18 to TRBJ2-3; D not resolved. V was cut by 6 bases and J by 5 bases, with 6 bases left in between. This CDR3 contains 11 residues. Germline V gene data show CDR1 as KGHSH and CDR2 as LQKENI. The CDR3 protein is CASSSQDTQYF. The CDR3 DNA sequence: TGTGCCAGCTCGTCCCAAGATACGCAGTATTTT. The whole variable domain, remainder taken from reference TRBV18 and TRBJ2-3, is NAGVMQNPRHLVRRRGQEARLRCSPMKGHSHVYWYRQLPEEGLKFMVYLQKENIIDESGMPKERFSAEFPKEGPSILRIQQVVRGDSAAYFCASSSQDTQYFGPGTRLTVL.

The chain combines TRBV4-3 with TRBJ2-2, with 11 bases lining up with TRBD2. The CDR3 is 16 amino acids. J gave up 7 bases and V 3 bases, and 7 bases lay outside the gene matches. CDR1 and CDR2 (germline): LGHNA, YSLEER. CDR3 nucleotides: TGCGCCAGCAGCCAGGATAGCGGGGGGGCGAACGGGGAGCTGTTTTTT. As protein: CASSQDSGGANGELFF.

This clone was seen just once. The chain carries TRBV9 and TRBJ2-3; 8 positions match TRBD2. There are 16 residues in the CDR3. The germline V gene has CDR1 SGDLS and CDR2 YYNGEE. Losses at the gene ends were 3 bases for V and 8 bases for J; bases not matched to a gene: 14. CDR3 sequence: CASSEDLAGRSFTQYF. CDR3 DNA: TGTGCCAGCAGCGAGGACCTAGCGGGCCGGAGCTTTACGCAGTATTTT.

The genes are TRBV7-8 and TRBJ2-7; D is uncertain. V was clipped by 5 bases and J by 6 bases, with 14 bases between them. The germline gives CDR1 SGHVS, CDR2 FQNEAQ. The CDR3 totals 13 residues. CDR3 sequence reads: CASSAVGQAEQYF. CDR3 nucleotides: TGTGCCAGCAGCGCCGTTGGGCAAGCCGAGCAGTACTTC.

This chain connects TRBV6-2 or TRBV6-3 to TRBJ2-5, with D possibly matching TRBD1 (5 bases). This CDR3 contains 17 residues. Germline V gene sequence: CDR1 MNHEY, CDR2 SVGEGT. Trimming took 0 bases from V and 5 from J, leaving 19 bases between them. CDR3 sequence reads: CASSYSPRAPSGETQYF. The CDR3 DNA reads TGTGCCAGCAGTTACTCGCCCCGGGCCCCCTCAGGGGAGACCCAGTACTTC.

This clone was counted once. One junction end disagrees with the germline gene, perhaps due to a read error. The chain couples TRBV7-7 to TRBJ1-2; TRBD1 agrees at 10 bases. CDR1 is SSHAT, CDR2 FNYEAQ, per germline (reference sequence). The CDR3 runs to 13 residues. As DNA, the CDR3 is TGTGCTAGCAGCTTTGGGACAGGGGATGGCTACACCTTC. The encoded protein is CASSFGTGDGYTF.

The gene calls are TRBV19 and TRBJ1-5; no definite D call. The CDR3 is 13 residues long. Between the trimmed V and J ends, which lost 3 bases and 10 bases, there was a span of 13 bases. Germline lookup yields CDR1 LNHDA and CDR2 SQIVND (reference sequence). The CDR3 is CASSITDRDPQHF. The CDR3 DNA reads TGTGCCAGTAGTATCACAGACCGTGATCCCCAGCATTTT.

The genes are TRBV4-2 and TRBJ2-2, with 7 bases fitting TRBD2. The CDR3 totals 16 residues. V trimming: 4 bases; J trimming: 5 bases; junction bases outside the gene matches: 10. The germline gives CDR1 LGHNA, CDR2 YNFKEQ. DNA for the CDR3: TGTGCCAGCAGCCTCCACCTAGCGGCCGGAACCGGGGAGCTGTTTTTT. Translated, it gives CASSLHLAAGTGELFF.

This sequence joins TRBV9 and TRBJ1-2; 7 nucleotides line up with TRBD1. J was trimmed by 0 bases and V by 2 bases; bases with no gene match: 4. This CDR3 contains 15 residues. Germline assignment: CDR1 SGDLS and CDR2 YYNGEE. The CDR3 reads CASSVTGSSNYGYTF. The CDR3 DNA follows: TGTGCCAGCAGCGTGACAGGGTCCTCTAACTATGGCTACACCTTC.

The chain employs TRBV5-1 and TRBJ1-6; D not resolved. Per the germline V gene, CDR1 is SGHRS and CDR2 is YFSETQ. Between the trimmed V and J ends, which lost 0 bases and 13 bases, there was a span of 17 bases. This CDR3 has 15 residues. This CDR3 is CASSLDVPPVLPLHF. CDR3 bases: TGCGCCAGCAGCTTGGACGTCCCTCCGGTTCTCCCCCTCCACTTT.

This clone came up a few times. This chain uses TRBV6-1 with TRBJ1-3; 7 positions match TRBD1. CDR3 length: 16 amino acids. V shed 4 bases, J shed 6 bases, and the junction held 12 bases outside the gene matches. Germline loops: CDR1 MNHNS, CDR2 SASEGT. CDR3 in amino acids: CASSVSTGLNVNTIYF. The CDR3 DNA is TGTGCCAGCAGTGTGTCGACAGGGCTGAATGTAAACACCATATATTTT.

Only a few counts were recorded for this clone. The chain couples TRBV5-1 to TRBJ2-3; TRBD2 matches 7 bases. The CDR3 spans 15 residues. With V trimmed by 6 bases and J by 2 bases, 9 bases remained unmatched. The germline V gene encodes CDR1 SGHRS and CDR2 YFSETQ. For the CDR3, the DNA is TGCGCCAGCACTGGGCTAGCGGCCTCCACAGATACGCAGTATTTT. It encodes CASTGLAASTDTQYF.

The V call is TRBV28, the J call TRBJ1-4; D is ambiguous. Trimming cost V 2 bases and J 8 bases, with 9 bases left between them. Germline values: CDR1 MDHEN, CDR2 SYDVKM. There are 13 residues in the CDR3. The CDR3, as DNA: TGTGCCAGCAGTTTAGGCCAATCGGAAAAACTGTTTTTT. Protein sequence: CASSLGQSEKLFF.

CDR3 coding DNA: TGCAGCGTTGATCGGAGTTCCTATGGCTACACCTTC. This gives the protein CSVDRSSYGYTF. V is TRBV29-1 and J is TRBJ1-2; D gene ambiguous. Trimming removed 3 bases from V and 4 bases from J, with 9 bases in between. CDR3 size: 12 residues. Per germline, CDR1 SQVTM and CDR2 ANQGSEA.